This T cell receptor beta chain was obtained from a study of blood T cell repertoires in COVID-19. Study-level information: T cells, B-cell-depleted T cells, or PBMCs provided the cDNA or gDNA that served as material.

In germline, CDR1 is SGHRS, CDR2 YFSETQ. The CDR3 has 15 amino acids. The V segment lost 0 bases and the J segment 2 bases; nucleotides outside the gene matches: 3. Assay: immunoSEQ multiplex PCR; the TCRdb copy retains only in-frame clones and omits some. The table has approximately 220,000 clones, 84% seen once. A remark on this clone: Other DNA variants within this sample encode the same CDR3.

Donors in Cohort 3 counted as recovered after two negative PCRs, clearance, or symptom resolution. The clonotype was recovered from a woman aged 40 to 55 who had recovered from COVID-19. Sequencing used PBMCs or T cells enriched from blood (not recorded which). V and J are TRBV5-1 and TRBJ2-5; 8 bases match TRBD2. The CDR3 DNA sequence: TGCGCCAGCAGCTTGGCAGCGGGAGTACAAGAGACCCAGTACTTC. Translated, it gives CASSLAAGVQETQYF.